A selection of T cell receptor beta chains follows, all from one sample in a study of CXCR3-negative and CXCR3-positive naive CD8 T cells. For each CDR3 protein, TCRdb gives one entry from its re-call of the 5' RACE reads, without DNA. This table holds some 61,000 distinct CDR3 sequences. Input material: naive CXCR3- CD8+ T cells from blood. Receptor source: a human donor in good health. Some clones in this sample may be carry-over from other donors' samples. Both conserved end residues are part of each CDR3. Clone size is given for some rows only: seen once, a few or many times, or a class if the clone is expanded.

V gene,J gene,CDR3 length,clone size,CDR3 protein
TRBV7-6,TRBJ2-3,16,NA,CASSLLSGPVWDTQYF
TRBV20-1,TRBJ1-1,13,medium-sized,CSASGQGDTEAFF
TRBV4-3,TRBJ2-7,14,NA,CASSQGTASYEQYF
TRBV7-9,TRBJ2-1,17,NA,CASSSETSGRIVNEQFF
TRBV20-1,TRBJ2-5,15,NA,CSARDRDSSWETQYF
TRBV20-1,TRBJ2-3,15,NA,CSARVVGVTTDTQYF
TRBV3-1,TRBJ2-1,14,NA,CASSHGGAYNEQFF
TRBV15,TRBJ2-1,15,NA,CATSREINPGNEQFF
TRBV7-9,TRBJ2-1,19,NA,CASSLEAGGLAPSYNEQFF
TRBV7-7,TRBJ2-2,13,NA,CASLDRATGELFF
TRBV6-2/TRBV6-3,TRBJ2-3,15,NA,CASSYSIGPTDTQYF
TRBV20-1,TRBJ2-7,12,NA,CSAIVSETEQYF
TRBV6-2/TRBV6-3,TRBJ2-1,14,NA,CASSYLLVGGEQFF
TRBV7-9,TRBJ2-5,14,NA,CASSLTGNQETQYF
TRBV10-3,TRBJ1-1,12,NA,CAISGGLLEAFF
TRBV20-1,TRBJ2-7,13,NA,CSARDTFSYEQYF
TRBV30,TRBJ1-6,16,NA,CAWSPLYPTAGSPLHF
TRBV10-3,TRBJ1-5,13,NA,CAISGEGNQPQHF
TRBV28,TRBJ2-7,20,NA,CASSLSLEGLAGVEGYEQYF
TRBV6-4,TRBJ2-3,16,NA,CASSDGLAGNTDTQYF
TRBV2,TRBJ2-7,14,NA,CASGTRGSSYEQYF
TRBV12-3/TRBV12-4,TRBJ1-1,14,NA,CARLMTGDHTEAFF
TRBV23-1,TRBJ2-2,16,NA,CASSWDPGYNTGELFF
TRBV6-2/TRBV6-3,TRBJ1-2,14,NA,CASSYGVTNYGYTF
TRBV7-2,TRBJ2-3,16,NA,CASSLAQLAGLDTQYF
TRBV5-1,TRBJ2-1,16,NA,CASSVMGGSSYNEQFF
TRBV7-9,TRBJ2-7,16,NA,CASSSEDSSSTYEQYF
TRBV3-1,TRBJ1-5,16,NA,CASSQDQRQGEQPQHF
TRBV19,TRBJ2-7,15,NA,CASSILGGAGDEQYF
TRBV28,TRBJ2-5,15,large,CASSLLSGVQETQYF
TRBV16,TRBJ2-7,13,NA,CASSQSAVYEQYF
TRBV5-1,TRBJ2-2,14,NA,CASSLVGEAGELFF
TRBV27,TRBJ2-7,12,NA,CASRKGSYEQYF
TRBV29-1,TRBJ2-6,18,NA,CSVEVWDRVASGANVLTF
TRBV7-6,TRBJ2-1,19,NA,CASSLEPPGGSSSYNEQFF
TRBV27,TRBJ2-7,14,NA,CASSLSAGVYEQYF